Presented here are 20 T cell receptor beta chains from one specimen sequenced in a study of T cells after yellow fever vaccination. One entry per CDR3 protein results from TCRdb running MiXCR on the 5' RACE reads. Among 60,000 or so distinct CDR3 sequences listed, approximately 7.7% were seen once. The input for sequencing was CD8+ T cells sorted from PBMCs, taken on the day of the first yellow fever vaccination. The source of these receptors is a young man who received the YFV17D yellow fever vaccine.

There are many counts of this clonotype. V gene TRBV7-6 combines with J gene TRBJ2-5; D tentatively reads TRBD1 or TRBD2 (5 bases each). Looked up from germline, CDR1 is SGHVS and CDR2 is FNYEAQ. Trimming removed 4 bases from V and 5 bases from J, with 20 bases in between. The CDR3 loop spans 16 amino acids. In DNA form, the CDR3 reads TGTGCCAGCAGCTCGCCCCCCGACGGGACCGGGGAGACCCAGTACTTC. As protein: CASSSPPDGTGETQYF. Supplemented by reference TRBV7-6 and TRBJ2-5, the full variable domain reads GAGVSQSPRYKVTKRGQDVALRCDPISGHVSLYWYRQALGQGPEFLTYFNYEAQQDKSGLPNDRFSAERPEGSISTLTIQRTEQRDSAMYRCASSSPPDGTGETQYFGPGTRLLVL.

This rearrangement joins TRBV12-3 or TRBV12-4 to TRBJ2-6; no definite D call. V dropped 4 bases and J dropped 12 bases, with 4 bases sitting between them. The CDR3 is 10 residues long. Here the CDR3 reads CASSSIVLTF. In DNA, the CDR3 is TGTGCCAGCAGTTCTATCGTCCTGACTTTC.

This chain joins TRBV7-2 and TRBJ2-1, with D hard to call. The V and J ends lost 1 base and 9 bases respectively, with 22 bases between them. Germline CDR1 is SGHTA and CDR2 is FQGNSA. This CDR3 spans 17 amino acids. The CDR3: CASSLGISVSPLVEQFF. DNA for the CDR3: TGTGCCAGCAGCTTAGGTATTTCGGTTTCTCCTTTGGTTGAGCAGTTCTTC.

In its sample, this clonotype was seen many times. This chain's CDR3 is CASRHITDTQYF. As DNA, the CDR3 is TGTGCCAGCAGACATATCACAGATACGCAGTATTTT. The chain employs TRBV11-2 and TRBJ2-3; no firm D call. The CDR3 sequence is 12 residues long. V shed 6 bases and J shed 2 bases, with 6 bases lying between them. In germline, CDR1 is SGHAT, CDR2 FQNNGV.

Ten or more counts support this clonotype. The rearrangement uses TRBV4-3 and TRBJ2-1; tentative D call: TRBD1 (6 bases). The CDR3 is 15 residues long. Germline CDR1 reads LGHNA; CDR2 reads YSLEER. V was pared by 1 base and J by 1 base, with 8 bases between. The chain's CDR3 is CASSQGTASYNEQFF. DNA for the CDR3: TGCGCCAGCAGCCAAGGGACAGCTTCCTACAATGAGCAGTTCTTC.

The chain has TRBV4-1 and TRBJ1-2, with TRBD1 matching over 8 bases. CDR1 and CDR2 from the germline V gene are MGHRA and YSYEKL. The length of the CDR3 is 16 residues. V was pared by 0 bases and J by 4 bases, with 7 bases of the junction left unmatched. The CDR3, as DNA: TGCGCCAGCAGCCAAGAAGGACAGGGAGCCTCCTATGGCTACACCTTC. Translation: CASSQEGQGASYGYTF.

V gene TRBV10-3 combines with J gene TRBJ1-2, with 7 bases fitting TRBD1. The CDR3 has 13 amino acids. J gave up 4 bases and V 7 bases, and 6 bases lay outside the gene matches. From germline, CDR1 is ENHRY and CDR2 SYGVKD. The chain's CDR3 is CAIMEGAGYGYTF. The CDR3 nucleotides are TGTGCCATCATGGAGGGGGCGGGCTATGGCTACACCTTC.

This clonotype was seen many times. The chain recombines TRBV2 with TRBJ1-2; no firm D call. Germline CDR1 and CDR2: SNHLY and FYNNEI. The CDR3 is made up of 11 amino acids. With 7 bases removed from V and 1 base from J, the gap between germline ends came to 4 bases. The CDR3 nucleotides read TGTGCCAGCAAGTATAACTATGGCTACACCTTC. Translating gives CASKYNYGYTF.

The V and J genes are TRBV12-3 or TRBV12-4 and TRBJ1-3, with D unclear. The CDR3 consists of 14 residues. Trimming left V 6 bases short and J 4 bases short, with 13 bases between. CDR3 coding DNA: TGTGCCAGCAGCCCACCGGGCGGGGGAAACACCATATATTTT. Protein: CASSPPGGGNTIYF.

This clonotype has only a few counts. The rearrangement uses TRBV5-1 and TRBJ2-7; D is ambiguous. Deletions cut 1 base from V and 6 bases from J, with 11 bases between. Germline CDR1 SGHRS, CDR2 YFSETQ. CDR3 length: 13 amino acids. The DNA for the CDR3 is TGCGCCAGCAGCTTGCCTCCGAGGACCGAGCAGTACTTC. Amino acid sequence: CASSLPPRTEQYF.

This clonotype was recorded at least ten times. The genes are TRBV4-3 and TRBJ1-2; no definite D call. CDR3 length: 14 residues. CDR1 LGHNA and CDR2 YSLEER come from the germline V gene. V gave up 1 base and J gave up 1 base, with 7 bases separating them. CDR3 bases: TGCGCCAGCAGCCAAGTGGTCAGTAACTATGGCTACACCTTC. It codes for CASSQVVSNYGYTF.

This clonotype was recorded many times. This chain uses TRBV12-3 or TRBV12-4 with TRBJ2-1, with TRBD2 matching over 9 bases. After removal of 3 bases from V and 0 bases from J, the junction contained 9 bases not matched to a gene. This CDR3 contains 18 residues. The CDR3 is CASSFWLAGYSSYNEQFF. The CDR3 DNA follows: TGTGCCAGCAGTTTCTGGCTAGCGGGGTACAGCTCCTACAATGAGCAGTTCTTC.

This clonotype was detected only a few times. The chain uses TRBV5-5 and TRBJ1-1; 8 bases are a match to TRBD1. The CDR3 has 14 residues. The junction had 1 base not matched to a gene; V was cut back by 3 bases and J by 0 bases. CDR1 is SGHKS, CDR2 YYEKEE, per germline (reference sequence). CDR3 sequence: CASSWTGLNTEAFF. The CDR3 nucleotides read TGTGCCAGCAGCTGGACAGGGTTGAACACTGAAGCTTTCTTT.

This clonotype came up many times. The genes are TRBV21-1 and TRBJ1-2; TRBD1 is the table's D call, not checked against the DNA. TRBV21-1 is a pseudogene locus. The CDR3 extends over 13 amino acids. The CDR3 region has the DNA TGTGCCAGCAGCAGAGAAGGTCCCGGGGGCCCTACCTTC. This translates into CASSREGPGGPTF.

This clonotype has more than one count but fewer than ten. The CDR3 DNA reads TGTGCCAGCAGCCAAGTGGCGGGGGCACCCGATACGCAGTATTTT. Its translation is CASSQVAGAPDTQYF. The genes are TRBV3-1 and TRBJ2-3; D is perhaps TRBD2 (7 bases). V shed 1 base and J shed 6 bases, with 14 bases lying between them. This CDR3 is 15 amino acids long. CDR1 is LGHDT, CDR2 YNNKEL, per germline (reference sequence).

Judged by abundance, this clonotype is medium-sized (0.01 to 0.1%). CDR3 amino acids: CASSETVDYNEQFF. The CDR3 DNA sequence: TGTGCCAGCAGTGAAACAGTAGATTACAATGAGCAGTTCTTC. This chain connects TRBV6-4 to TRBJ2-1; no definite D call. Germline V lookup: CDR1 MRHNA, CDR2 SNTAGT. V lost 3 bases and J lost 4, with 10 bases in between. The CDR3 is made up of 14 amino acids.

This clonotype was observed at least ten times. This sequence joins TRBV4-2 and TRBJ2-3, with a tentative D call TRBD1 (6 bases). The germline V gene has CDR1 LGHNA and CDR2 YNFKEQ. Trimming shortened V by 1 base and J by 2 bases, and 10 bases separated the two germline ends. CDR3 size: 15 residues. The CDR3, as DNA: TGTGCCAGCAGCCAAGGGGGGACACACACAGATACGCAGTATTTT. Translating it yields CASSQGGTHTDTQYF.

This clonotype has only a few counts. This chain links TRBV4-1 with TRBJ2-3; D might be TRBD1 (5 bases). Per the germline V gene, CDR1 is MGHRA and CDR2 is YSYEKL. The CDR3 spans 14 residues. Trimming took 1 base from V and 3 from J, leaving 8 bases between them. CDR3 in DNA: TGCGCCAGCAGCCAAGTTAGGGGAACAGATACGCAGTATTTT. Its protein product is CASSQVRGTDTQYF.

This clonotype was counted a few times. The rearrangement links TRBV11-1 to TRBJ2-1; TRBD1 matches 8 bases. Germline trimming cut 5 bases from V and 0 bases from J; bases unmatched to any gene: 12. The CDR3 loop spans 18 amino acids. The germline V gene encodes CDR1 SGHAT and CDR2 FQDESV (reference sequence). CDR3 nucleotide sequence: TGTGCCAGCAGCCCCTATCGGACAGGGCTGAGCTCCTACAATGAGCAGTTCTTC. Translation: CASSPYRTGLSSYNEQFF.

This clonotype has more than one count but fewer than ten. The chain is built from TRBV29-1 and TRBJ2-5, with a tentative D call TRBD1 (6 bases). The CDR3 has 12 amino acids. Germline CDR1 is SQVTM and CDR2 is ANQGSEA. The V gene lost 7 bases and the J gene lost 5 bases, with 14 bases spanning the gap. CDR3 in amino acids: CSAAGGFETQYF. The CDR3 region has the DNA TGCAGCGCTGCTGGGGGCTTTGAGACCCAGTACTTC.